This T cell receptor (beta chain) came from a study of Graves' ophthalmopathy and Graves' hyperthyroidism. The CDR3 consists of 14 residues. The germline CDR1 and CDR2 sequences are SGHTA and FQGNSA. Between the trimmed V and J ends, which lost 5 bases and 8 bases, there was a span of 19 bases. CDR3 regions of TCR beta were amplified from RNA transcripts. HTBI primers served in a first-round RT-PCR, which a second-round multiplex PCR followed. TCRdb reprocessed the multiplex PCR reads via MiXCR and lists one record per CDR3 protein. This table holds 350,000 to 400,000 distinct CDR3 sequences, approximately 20% found once. This clonotype was picked up a small number of times.

The origin of this receptor is a woman between 18 and 29 years old with Graves' ophthalmopathy. The chain uses TRBV7-2 and TRBJ2-7, with TRBD1 as a possible D gene (7 bases). The source material was peripheral blood. As DNA, the CDR3 is TGTGCCAGCAGCCACACGCGGGACAGTTTAAAGCAGTACTTC. Translating gives CASSHTRDSLKQYF.